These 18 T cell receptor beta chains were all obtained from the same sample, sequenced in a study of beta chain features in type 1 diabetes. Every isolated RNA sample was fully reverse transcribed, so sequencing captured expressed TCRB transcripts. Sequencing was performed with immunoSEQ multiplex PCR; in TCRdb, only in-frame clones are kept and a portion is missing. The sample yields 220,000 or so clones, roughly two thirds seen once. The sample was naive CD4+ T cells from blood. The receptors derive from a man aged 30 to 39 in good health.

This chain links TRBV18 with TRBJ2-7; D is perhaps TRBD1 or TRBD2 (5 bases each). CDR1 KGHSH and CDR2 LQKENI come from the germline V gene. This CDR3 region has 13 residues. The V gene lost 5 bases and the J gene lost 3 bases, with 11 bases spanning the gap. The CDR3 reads CASSVGTNYEQYF. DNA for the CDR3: TGTGCCAGCTCAGTAGGGACGAACTACGAGCAGTACTTC.

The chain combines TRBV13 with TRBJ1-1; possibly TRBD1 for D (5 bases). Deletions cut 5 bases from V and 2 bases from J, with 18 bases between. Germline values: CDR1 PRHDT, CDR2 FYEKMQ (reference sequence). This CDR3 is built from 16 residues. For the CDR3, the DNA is TGTGCCAGCAGCCCAACCCTTCAGGGTATCAACACTGAAGCTTTCTTT. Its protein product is CASSPTLQGINTEAFF.

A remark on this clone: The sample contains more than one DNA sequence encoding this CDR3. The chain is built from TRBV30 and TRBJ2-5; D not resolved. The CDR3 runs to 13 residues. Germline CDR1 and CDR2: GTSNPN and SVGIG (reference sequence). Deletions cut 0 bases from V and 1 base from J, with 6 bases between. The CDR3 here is CAWSVSVQETQYF. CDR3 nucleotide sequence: TGTGCCTGGAGTGTATCGGTCCAAGAGACCCAGTACTTC.

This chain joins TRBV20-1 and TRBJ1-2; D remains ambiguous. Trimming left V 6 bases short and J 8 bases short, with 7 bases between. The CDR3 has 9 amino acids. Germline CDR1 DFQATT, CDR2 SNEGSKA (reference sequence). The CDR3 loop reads CSAAVGYTF. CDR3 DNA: TGCAGTGCGGCGGTGGGCTACACCTTC.

CDR3 DNA sequence: TGTGCCAGCAGTGAATCGGGACAGGGGGAGTACTTC. Its protein is CASSESGQGEYF. The chain is built from TRBV25-1 and TRBJ2-7, with 11 bases aligning to TRBD1. J gave up 11 bases and V 1 base, and 1 base lay outside the gene matches. Germline V CDR1 and CDR2: MGHDK, SYGVNS. CDR3 length equals 12 residues.

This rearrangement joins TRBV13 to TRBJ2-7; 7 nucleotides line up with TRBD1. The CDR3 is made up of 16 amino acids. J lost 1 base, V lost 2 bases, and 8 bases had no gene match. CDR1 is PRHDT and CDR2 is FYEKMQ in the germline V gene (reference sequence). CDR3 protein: CASSLRPWDRSYEQYF. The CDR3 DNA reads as TGTGCCAGCAGCTTACGTCCGTGGGACAGATCCTACGAGCAGTACTTC.

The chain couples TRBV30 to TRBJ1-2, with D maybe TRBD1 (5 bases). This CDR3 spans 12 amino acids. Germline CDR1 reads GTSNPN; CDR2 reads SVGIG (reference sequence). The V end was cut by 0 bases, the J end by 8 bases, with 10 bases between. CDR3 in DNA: TGTGCCTGGAGTGTAAAGGGGAAGGGCTACACCTTC. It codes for CAWSVKGKGYTF. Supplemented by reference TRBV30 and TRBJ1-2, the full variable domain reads SQTIHQWPATLVQPVGSPLSLECTVEGTSNPNLYWYRQAAGRGLQLLFYSVGIGQISSEVPQNLSASRPQDRQFILSSKKLLLSDSGFYLCAWSVKGKGYTFGSGTRLTVV.

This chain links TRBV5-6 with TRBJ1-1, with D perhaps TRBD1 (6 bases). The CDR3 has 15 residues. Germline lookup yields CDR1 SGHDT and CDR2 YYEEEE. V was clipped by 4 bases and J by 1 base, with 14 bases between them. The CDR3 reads CASSVLDRENTEAFF. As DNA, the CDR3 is TGTGCCAGCAGCGTATTGGACAGAGAGAACACTGAAGCTTTCTTT.

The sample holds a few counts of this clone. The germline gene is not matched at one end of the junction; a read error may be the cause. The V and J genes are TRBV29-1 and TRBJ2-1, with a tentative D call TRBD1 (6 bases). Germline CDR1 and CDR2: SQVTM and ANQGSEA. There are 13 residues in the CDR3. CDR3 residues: CSVEEQGYNEQFF. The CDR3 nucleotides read TGCAGCGTGGAAGAACAGGGTTACAATGAGCAGTTCTTC.

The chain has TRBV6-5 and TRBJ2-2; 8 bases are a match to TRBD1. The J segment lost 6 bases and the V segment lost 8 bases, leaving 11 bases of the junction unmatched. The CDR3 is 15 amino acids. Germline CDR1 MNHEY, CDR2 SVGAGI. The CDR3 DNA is TGTGCCAGCGGCCGGACAGGGTCTATTGCCGGGGAGCTGTTTTTT. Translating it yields CASGRTGSIAGELFF.

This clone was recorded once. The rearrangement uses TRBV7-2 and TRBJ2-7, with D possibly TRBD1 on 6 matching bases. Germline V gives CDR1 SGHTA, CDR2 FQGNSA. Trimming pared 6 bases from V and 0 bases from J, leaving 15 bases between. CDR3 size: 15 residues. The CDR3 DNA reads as TGTGCCAGCAGTCCAGGACAGCCATTCTCCTACGAGCAGTACTTC. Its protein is CASSPGQPFSYEQYF.

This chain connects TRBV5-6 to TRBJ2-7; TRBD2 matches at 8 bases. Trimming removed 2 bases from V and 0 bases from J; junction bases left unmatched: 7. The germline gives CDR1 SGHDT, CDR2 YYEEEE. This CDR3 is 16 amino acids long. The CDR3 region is CASSFFSSGSSYEQYF. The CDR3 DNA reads TGTGCCAGCAGCTTCTTTTCCAGCGGGAGCTCCTACGAGCAGTACTTC.

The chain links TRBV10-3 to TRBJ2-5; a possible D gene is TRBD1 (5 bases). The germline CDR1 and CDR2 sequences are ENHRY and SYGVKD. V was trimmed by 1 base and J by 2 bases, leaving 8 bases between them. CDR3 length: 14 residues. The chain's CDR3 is CAISEWQGQETQYF. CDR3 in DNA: TGTGCCATCAGTGAGTGGCAGGGACAAGAGACCCAGTACTTC.

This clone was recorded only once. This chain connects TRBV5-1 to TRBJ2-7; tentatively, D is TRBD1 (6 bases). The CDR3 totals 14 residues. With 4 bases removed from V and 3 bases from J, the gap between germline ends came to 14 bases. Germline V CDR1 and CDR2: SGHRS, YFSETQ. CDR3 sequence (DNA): TGCGCCAGCAGCGGCCGGGACACCCTCTACGAGCAGTACTTC. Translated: CASSGRDTLYEQYF.

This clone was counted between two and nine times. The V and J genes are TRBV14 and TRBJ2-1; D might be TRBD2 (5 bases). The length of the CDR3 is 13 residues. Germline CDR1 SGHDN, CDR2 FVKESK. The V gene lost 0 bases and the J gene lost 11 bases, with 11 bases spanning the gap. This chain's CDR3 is CASSQDERAKQFF. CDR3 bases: TGTGCCAGCAGCCAAGATGAGAGGGCTAAGCAGTTCTTC.

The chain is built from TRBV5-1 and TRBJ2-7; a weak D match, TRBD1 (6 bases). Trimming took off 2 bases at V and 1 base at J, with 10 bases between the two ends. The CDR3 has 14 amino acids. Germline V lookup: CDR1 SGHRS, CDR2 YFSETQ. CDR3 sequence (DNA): TGCGCCAGCAGCTTCCGGGACACTTCCTACGAGCAGTACTTC. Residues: CASSFRDTSYEQYF.

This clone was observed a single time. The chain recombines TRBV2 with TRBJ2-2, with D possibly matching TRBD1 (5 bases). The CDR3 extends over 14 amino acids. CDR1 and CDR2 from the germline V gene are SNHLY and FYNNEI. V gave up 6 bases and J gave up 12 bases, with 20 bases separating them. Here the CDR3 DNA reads TGTGCCAGCAGGCCCGACAGCGCTGACATGAAGCTGTTTTTT. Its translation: CASRPDSADMKLFF. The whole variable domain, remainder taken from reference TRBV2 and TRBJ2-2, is EPEVTQTPSHQVTQMGQEVILRCVPISNHLYFYWYRQILGQKVEFLVSFYNNEISEKSEIFDDQFSVERPDGSNFTLKIRSTKLEDSAMYFCASRPDSADMKLFFGEGSRLTVL.

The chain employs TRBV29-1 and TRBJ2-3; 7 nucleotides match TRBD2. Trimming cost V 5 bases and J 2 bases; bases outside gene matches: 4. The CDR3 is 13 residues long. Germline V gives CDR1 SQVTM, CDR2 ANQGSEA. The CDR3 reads CSVKGGITDTQYF. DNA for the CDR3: TGCAGCGTTAAGGGAGGGATCACAGATACGCAGTATTTT.